This T cell receptor beta chain is drawn from a study of blood T cells in healthy people across ages. CDR1 and CDR2 (germline): ENHRY, SYGVKD. This CDR3 region has 16 residues. Trimming stripped 4 bases from V and 6 bases from J, with 19 bases between. A second PCR, run for roughly 7 to 12 cycles, used a sample-barcoded 5' primer plus a J-beta primer mix. Via MiXCR, TCRdb re-called the 5' RACE reads, giving one row per CDR3 protein. Of about 1,400,000 distinct CDR3 sequences in the sample, approximately 59% were seen once. Sequencing used blood. The chain combines TRBV10-3 with TRBJ2-1, with D possibly being TRBD2 (5 bases). The source is a man between 18 and 35 years old in good health. The CDR3 spells CAISGGPAIQANEQFF. The CDR3 nucleotides are TGTGCCATCAGTGGCGGGCCAGCTATCCAGGCCAATGAGCAGTTCTTC.